This note documents a single TCR beta chain sequence. The antigen remains undetermined. These data belong to a study of radiotherapy plus CTLA-4 blockade in lung cancer. Overall study: Objective responses were documented in around 19% of patients, with disease control in around 31%. The study's findings and limits: Clones of tumor-derived TCRs expanded in blood after radiotherapy plus ipilimumab. Reported findings show early blood T cell clone dynamics, with interferon-beta, best predicted response.

Profiled with immunoSEQ multiplex PCR; TCRdb holds only in-frame clones, not every one. The sample holds about 90,000 clones, around 86% seen once. CTLA-4 blockade with ipilimumab, together with focal radiation, was given to patients with chemo-refractory metastatic non-small-cell lung cancer. This CDR3 spans 13 amino acids. The V gene lost 5 bases and the J gene lost 2 bases, with 7 bases spanning the gap. Germline values: CDR1 LNHDA, CDR2 SQIVND (reference sequence). Sequencing used peripheral blood, obtained from a patient treated with radiotherapy plus ipilimumab. The clonotype comes from a human donor with non-small cell lung cancer that progressed on radiotherapy plus ipilimumab. The rearrangement joins TRBV19 to TRBJ2-1, with unresolved D. The CDR3 region has the DNA TGTGCCAGTAGTTCCTCACCCTACAATGAGCAGTTCTTC. It encodes CASSSSPYNEQFF.